This TCR beta chain was identified during a study of identical twins (dated by TCRdb to the mid-2010s). About the study as a whole: TCR alpha and beta repertoires from monozygotic twins, unrelated adults of various ages and cord blood were deep-sequenced to test whether fetal clonotypes persist. To rule out contamination, the twin experiments were replicated at different times with different library preparation protocols. Points the paper makes about the study in general: Because the same donors could not be followed over many years, the conclusions depended on cross-sectional statistical analysis. Excess twin sharing in beta out-of-frame sequences was weaker because fewer shared sequences lowered the signal-to-noise ratio. Zero-insertion analyses could be partly confounded by invariant T cells such as MAIT and iNKT, although diverse VJ usage argued against such confounding for most clonotypes. Compared with coincidental sharing between unrelated individuals, out-of-frame TCR alpha sequences shared between twins had an excess of sequences with low generation probability. Abundant cord blood beta clonotypes carried fewer insertions; young adult naive repertoires showed a weaker similar trend, while memory repertoires showed none. In monozygotic twins, out-of-frame TCR alpha sharing was systematically underestimated by recombination models, although the models agreed with sharing between unrelated individuals.

The table lists this clonotype with a few counts. No antigen is known for it. No much larger clonotype is one base removed from it; base qualities were not supplied. The germline V gene (reference sequence) provides CDR1 SEHNR and CDR2 FQNEAQ. The CDR3 numbers 16 residues from cysteine through phenylalanine. Only the CDR3 DNA stays, 48 bases, in frame from base 1. V sheds 5 bases and J sheds 5 bases, leaving 18 bases between their ends. Only healthy Caucasian donors were included. The twin cohort comprised three pairs of female monozygotic twins, all aged roughly 18 to 30 years. Peripheral blood mononuclear cells were used as the source from which RNA for TCR libraries was isolated. The library relied on 5' RACE. The sequencer was an Illumina HiSeq 2000. A universal primer binding site was added through template switching, and the final cDNA carried a unique molecular identifier so that TCR cDNA molecules could be counted accurately. First-strand cDNA for TCR alpha and beta chains was synthesized from specific primers in the conserved constant-segment region. Each cDNA library was double barcoded, with a SMART-Mk sample barcode plus Illumina barcodes, to control for contamination. TruSeq adapter sequences and Illumina sample barcodes were added in two successive PCR steps. TCR alpha and beta cDNA libraries were sequenced on the Illumina HiSeq platform with custom primers. From the authors' description of their analysis: MiGEC was used to process raw reads and extract unique molecular identifiers, and MiXCR was used to find CDR3 positions. For each individual, recombination models were inferred using an EM algorithm with the repgenHMM and IGoR tools. The tcR package in R was used for shared clonotype analysis, with sharing normalized by the product of cloneset sizes. Out-of-frame nonproductive sequences were analyzed to study raw recombination free of thymic and clonal selection effects. In TCRdb, the public reads were trimmed at Q25 with fastp and aligned with MiXCR, with productive beta chains retained. Each entry merges the rows of one CDR3 protein and shows their most common DNA and genes. These V and J calls are TCRdb output, not the study's own analysis. This sample comprises a few hundred thousand distinct CDR3 sequences, approximately 10% of them detected only once. Around 3.2% of the sample belongs to the ten largest clones.

This same sample was also part of a study on yellow fever vaccine responses in identical twins. Taken from the second paper: The T cell response to vaccination in identical twins was reported by the authors to appear partly convergent and partly personalized. In identical twins, the study followed T cell clones that responded to the vaccine with precision.

Input material: PBMCs. The chain uses TRBV7-9 and TRBJ1-4, and perhaps TRBD1 as D gene, on 5 matching bases. The sequence was collected from a woman aged 18-29 years in good health. The DNA sequence follows: TGTGCCAGCAGCCCCCCTGTGGCAGGGTTGAATGAAAAACTGTTTTTT. It encodes CASSPPVAGLNEKLFF.